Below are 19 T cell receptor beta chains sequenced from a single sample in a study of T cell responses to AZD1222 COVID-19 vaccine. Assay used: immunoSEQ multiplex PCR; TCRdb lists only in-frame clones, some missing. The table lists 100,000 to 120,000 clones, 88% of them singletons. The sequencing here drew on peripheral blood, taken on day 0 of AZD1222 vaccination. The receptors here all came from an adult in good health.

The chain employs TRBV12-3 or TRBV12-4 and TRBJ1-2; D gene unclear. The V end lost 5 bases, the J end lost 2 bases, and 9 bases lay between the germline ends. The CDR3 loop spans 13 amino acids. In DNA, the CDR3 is TGTGCCAGCAGTCCCCAGGAGAACTATGGCTACACCTTC. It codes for CASSPQENYGYTF.

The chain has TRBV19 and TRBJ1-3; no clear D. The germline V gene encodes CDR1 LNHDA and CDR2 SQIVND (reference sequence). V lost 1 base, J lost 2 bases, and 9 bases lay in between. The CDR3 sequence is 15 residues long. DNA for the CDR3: TGTGCCAGTAGTATAGGCAGGCTAACTGGAAACACCATATATTTT. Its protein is CASSIGRLTGNTIYF.

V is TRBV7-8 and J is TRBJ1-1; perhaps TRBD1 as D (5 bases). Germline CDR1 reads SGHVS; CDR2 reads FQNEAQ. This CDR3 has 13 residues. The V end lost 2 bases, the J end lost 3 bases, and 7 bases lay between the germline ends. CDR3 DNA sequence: TGTGCCAGCAGCTTACTGGGGGACACTGAAGCTTTCTTT. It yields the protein CASSLLGDTEAFF.

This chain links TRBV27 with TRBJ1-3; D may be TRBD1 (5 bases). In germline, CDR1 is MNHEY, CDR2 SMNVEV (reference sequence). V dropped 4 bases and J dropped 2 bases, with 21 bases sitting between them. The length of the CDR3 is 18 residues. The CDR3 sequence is CASSSLVQGRGAGNTIYF. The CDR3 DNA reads TGTGCCAGCAGTTCTTTGGTTCAGGGACGGGGGGCTGGAAACACCATATATTTT.

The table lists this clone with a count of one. The CDR3 loop reads CASSSRVGQPQHF. The DNA of the CDR3 is TGTGCCAGCAGTTCCAGGGTTGGGCAGCCCCAGCATTTT. V gene TRBV6-2 or TRBV6-3 combines with J gene TRBJ1-5, with D maybe TRBD1 (5 bases). Trimming took 4 bases from V and 7 from J, leaving 11 bases between them. The CDR3 totals 13 residues. Germline values: CDR1 MNHEY, CDR2 SVGEGT.

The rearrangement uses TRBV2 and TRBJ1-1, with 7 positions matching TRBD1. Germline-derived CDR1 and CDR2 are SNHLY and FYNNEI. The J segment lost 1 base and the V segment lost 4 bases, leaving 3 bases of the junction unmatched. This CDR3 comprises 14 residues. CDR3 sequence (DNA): TGTGCCAGCAGTGTTCGGACAGGGAACACTGAAGCTTTCTTT. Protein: CASSVRTGNTEAFF.

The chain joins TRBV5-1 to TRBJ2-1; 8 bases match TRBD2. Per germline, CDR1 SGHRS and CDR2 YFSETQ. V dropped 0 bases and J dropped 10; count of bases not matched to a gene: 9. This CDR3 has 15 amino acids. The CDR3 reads CASSLAGTRVAEQFF. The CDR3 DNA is TGCGCCAGCAGCTTGGCTGGGACTAGAGTAGCCGAGCAGTTCTTC.

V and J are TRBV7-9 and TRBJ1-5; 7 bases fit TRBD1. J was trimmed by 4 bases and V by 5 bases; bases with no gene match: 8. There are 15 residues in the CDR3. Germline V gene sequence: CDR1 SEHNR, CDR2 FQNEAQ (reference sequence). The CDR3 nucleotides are TGTGCCAGCAGCGATGCGGCAGGGGGGAATCAGCCCCAGCATTTT. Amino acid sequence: CASSDAAGGNQPQHF. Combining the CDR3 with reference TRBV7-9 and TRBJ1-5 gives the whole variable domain DTGVSQNPRHKITKRGQNVTFRCDPISEHNRLYWYRQTLGQGPEFLTYFQNEAQLEKSRLLSDRFSAERPKGSFSTLEIQRTEQGDSAMYLCASSDAAGGNQPQHFGDGTRLSIL.

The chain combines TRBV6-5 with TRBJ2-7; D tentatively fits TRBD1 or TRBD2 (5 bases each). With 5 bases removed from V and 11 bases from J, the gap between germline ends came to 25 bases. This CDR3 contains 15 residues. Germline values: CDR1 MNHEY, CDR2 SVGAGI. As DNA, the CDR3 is TGTGCCAGCAGTCAACTGCCCGGGACGGTGTTCCCCAAGTACTTC. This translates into CASSQLPGTVFPKYF.

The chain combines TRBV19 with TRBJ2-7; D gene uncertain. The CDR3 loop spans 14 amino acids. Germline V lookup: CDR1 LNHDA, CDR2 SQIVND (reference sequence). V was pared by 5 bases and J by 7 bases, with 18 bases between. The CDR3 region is CASSSAFIYEEQYF. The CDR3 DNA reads TGTGCCAGTAGTTCCGCCTTTATCTACGAGGAGCAGTACTTC.

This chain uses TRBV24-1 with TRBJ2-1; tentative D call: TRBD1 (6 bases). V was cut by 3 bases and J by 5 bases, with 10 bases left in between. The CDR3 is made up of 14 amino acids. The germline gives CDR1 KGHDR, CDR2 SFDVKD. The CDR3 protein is CATSDGQSDNEQFF. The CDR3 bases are TGTGCCACCAGTGATGGACAGAGCGACAATGAGCAGTTCTTC.

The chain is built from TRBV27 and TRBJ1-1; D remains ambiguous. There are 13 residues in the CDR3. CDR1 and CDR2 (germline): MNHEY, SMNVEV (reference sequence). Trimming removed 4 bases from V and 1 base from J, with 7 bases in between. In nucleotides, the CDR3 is TGTGCCAGCAGTTGGAAGAGGAACACTGAAGCTTTCTTT. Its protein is CASSWKRNTEAFF.

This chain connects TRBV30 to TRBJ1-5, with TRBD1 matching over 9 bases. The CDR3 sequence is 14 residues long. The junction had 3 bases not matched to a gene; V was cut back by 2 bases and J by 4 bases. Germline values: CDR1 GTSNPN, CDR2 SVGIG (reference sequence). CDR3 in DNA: TGTGCCTGGAGTTCTGGGACAGGGAATCAGCCCCAGCATTTT. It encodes CAWSSGTGNQPQHF.

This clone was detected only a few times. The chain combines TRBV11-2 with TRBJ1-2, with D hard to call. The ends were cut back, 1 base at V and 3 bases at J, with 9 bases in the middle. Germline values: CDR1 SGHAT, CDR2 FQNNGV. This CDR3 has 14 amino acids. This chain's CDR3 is CASSLGVEDYGYTF. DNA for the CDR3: TGTGCCAGCAGCTTAGGGGTAGAGGACTATGGCTACACCTTC.

As DNA, the CDR3 is TGTGCCAGTAGTATAGATCTACAGATATATGGCTACACCTTC. Its translation: CASSIDLQIYGYTF. The chain joins TRBV19 to TRBJ1-2; D call uncertain. This CDR3 has 14 residues. Trimming removed 0 bases from V and 5 bases from J, with 10 bases in between. CDR1 and CDR2 (germline): LNHDA, SQIVND (reference sequence).

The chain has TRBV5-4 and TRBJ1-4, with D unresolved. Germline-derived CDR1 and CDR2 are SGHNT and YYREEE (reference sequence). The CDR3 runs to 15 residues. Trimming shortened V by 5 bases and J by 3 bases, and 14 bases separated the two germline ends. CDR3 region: CASRAGNLANEKLFF. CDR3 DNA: TGTGCCAGCAGGGCCGGGAACCTAGCTAATGAAAAACTGTTTTTT.

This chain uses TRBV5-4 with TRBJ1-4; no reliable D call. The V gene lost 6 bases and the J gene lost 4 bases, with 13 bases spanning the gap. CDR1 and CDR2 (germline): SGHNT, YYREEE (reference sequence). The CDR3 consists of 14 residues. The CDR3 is CASTLREGNEKLFF. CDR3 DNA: TGTGCCAGCACCCTGCGAGAGGGTAATGAAAAACTGTTTTTT.

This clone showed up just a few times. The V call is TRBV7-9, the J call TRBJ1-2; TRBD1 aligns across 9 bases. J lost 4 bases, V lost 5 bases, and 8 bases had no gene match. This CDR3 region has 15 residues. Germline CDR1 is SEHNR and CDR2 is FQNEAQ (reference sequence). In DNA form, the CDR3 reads TGTGCCAGCAGCCCCCGGACAGGGGACGGCTATGGCTACACCTTC. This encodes CASSPRTGDGYGYTF. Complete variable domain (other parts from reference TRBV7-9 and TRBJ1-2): DTGVSQNPRHKITKRGQNVTFRCDPISEHNRLYWYRQTLGQGPEFLTYFQNEAQLEKSRLLSDRFSAERPKGSFSTLEIQRTEQGDSAMYLCASSPRTGDGYGYTFGSGTRLTVV.

The CDR3 nucleotides are TGCGCCAGCAGCTCGACAGGGGAGAACACTGAAGCTTTCTTT. Residues: CASSSTGENTEAFF. This sequence joins TRBV5-1 and TRBJ1-1; 8 nucleotides align to TRBD1. The CDR3 is 14 amino acids. After removal of 3 bases from V and 1 base from J, the junction contained 2 bases not matched to a gene. Germline loops: CDR1 SGHRS, CDR2 YFSETQ.